These 30 T cell receptor beta chains share one sample of origin, sequenced in a study of blood T cells in healthy people across ages (dated by TCRdb to between 2014 and 2016). Libraries were made using 5' RACE. TCRdb shows the sequencer as Illumina HiSeq 2500. The second PCR ran for about 6 to 12 cycles and used a J-beta primer mix along with a sample-barcoded 5' primer. Clones were called with MiXCR by TCRdb after fastp trimmed the public reads at Q25, and only in-frame beta chains were retained. Rows matching on CDR3 protein sequence are summarized as one entry with the most common DNA and genes. The table for this sample lists 250,000 to 300,000 distinct CDR3 sequences; roughly a quarter of them were counted only once. 29% of the sample is held by the ten biggest clonotypes. The sample taken for sequencing was blood. These receptors were obtained from a woman between 65 and 79 years old in good health.

A few counts support this clonotype. The V and J genes are TRBV7-2 and TRBJ1-4; D is ambiguous. V gave up 5 bases and J gave up 5 bases, with 15 bases separating them. CDR1 is SGHTA, CDR2 FQGNSA, per germline. The CDR3 has 15 amino acids. The CDR3 loop reads CASSPSRGPNEKLFF. DNA for the CDR3: TGTGCCAGCAGCCCCTCCCGTGGGCCAAATGAAAAACTGTTTTTT.

The rearrangement uses TRBV5-1 and TRBJ1-3, with TRBD1 identical over 9 bases. The junction had 11 bases not matched to a gene; V was cut back by 3 bases and J by 4 bases. Germline values: CDR1 SGHRS, CDR2 YFSETQ. This CDR3 contains 17 residues. The CDR3 is CASSWDRAGDSGNTIYF. In DNA form, the CDR3 reads TGCGCCAGCAGCTGGGACAGGGCCGGGGATAGCGGAAACACCATATATTTT.

As regards this clonotype: The junction departs from germline at one end; a sequencing error may be responsible. The DNA of the CDR3 is TGTGCTAGCAGCTTAGCCTCGACGGGCACCGGGGAGCTGTTTTTT. Its protein is CASSLASTGTGELFF. The chain carries TRBV7-7 and TRBJ2-2; D remains ambiguous. The CDR3 consists of 15 residues. Germline V gene sequence: CDR1 SSHAT, CDR2 FNYEAQ (reference sequence).

In DNA form, the CDR3 reads TGCGCCAGCAGCCAAGAATTAGGACAGGGGGACACCGGGGAGCTGTTTTTT. This codes for CASSQELGQGDTGELFF. The chain links TRBV4-1 to TRBJ2-2; 10 bases map to TRBD1. The trim removed 0 bases at V and 3 bases at J, leaving 4 bases unmatched. The CDR3 consists of 17 residues. CDR1 is MGHRA, CDR2 YSYEKL, per germline.

This clonotype was counted between two and nine times. The CDR3 DNA sequence: TGTGCCAGCAGCATCCGGACAGGTTGGGGCCCCTACGAGCAGTACTTC. This gives the protein CASSIRTGWGPYEQYF. The rearrangement joins TRBV13 to TRBJ2-7; 7 bases are shared with TRBD1. The ends lost 5 bases at V and 2 bases at J; junction bases unmatched: 12. The CDR3 spans 16 residues. Germline V gene sequence: CDR1 PRHDT, CDR2 FYEKMQ (reference sequence).

A few counts support this clonotype. The chain recombines TRBV6-2 or TRBV6-3 with TRBJ1-1; D remains ambiguous. The CDR3 runs to 13 residues. Trimming took 1 base from V and 4 from J, leaving 7 bases between them. Germline CDR1 is MNHEY and CDR2 is SVGEGT. In DNA form, the CDR3 reads TGTGCCAGCAGTTACTACGGGGTCACTGAAGCTTTCTTT. Translation: CASSYYGVTEAFF.

This clonotype was recorded many times. The gene calls are TRBV4-1 and TRBJ2-7; 8 nucleotides match TRBD2. From germline, CDR1 is MGHRA and CDR2 YSYEKL. J lost 6 bases, V lost 0 bases, and 10 bases had no gene match. This CDR3 contains 16 residues. For the CDR3, the DNA is TGCGCCAGCAGCCAAGATACGATAGCGGGACGATCCGAGCAGTACTTC. Translating it yields CASSQDTIAGRSEQYF.

This clonotype appeared once. V and J are TRBV12-3 or TRBV12-4 and TRBJ1-2; no clear D gene. V was cut by 6 bases and J by 3 bases, with 8 bases left in between. The CDR3 totals 12 residues. The CDR3 coding sequence is TGTGCCAGCAGGCCGGATGACTATGGCTACACCTTC. Amino acids: CASRPDDYGYTF.

This clonotype was seen repeatedly, ten times or more. This chain uses TRBV5-1 with TRBJ2-6; no clear D. Trimming stripped 5 bases from V and 0 bases from J, with 6 bases between. CDR1 is SGHRS and CDR2 is YFSETQ in the germline V gene. The CDR3 loop spans 14 amino acids. CDR3 amino acids: CASRTSSGANVLTF. CDR3 nucleotides: TGCGCCAGCAGGACGAGCTCTGGGGCCAACGTCCTGACTTTC.

J is TRBJ2-3 and V is TRBV5-1; 7 bases are a match to TRBD2. The CDR3 is made up of 15 amino acids. The V segment lost 0 bases and the J segment 6 bases; nucleotides outside the gene matches: 7. Germline CDR1 SGHRS, CDR2 YFSETQ. The CDR3 nucleotides read TGCGCCAGCAGCTTGGCCGGCGGGAGTAGCGATACGCAGTATTTT. The encoded protein is CASSLAGGSSDTQYF.

This chain connects TRBV3-1 to TRBJ2-3, with TRBD2 matching over 10 bases. Looked up from germline, CDR1 is LGHDT and CDR2 is YNNKEL (reference sequence). The trim removed 4 bases at V and 6 bases at J, leaving 10 bases unmatched. This CDR3 contains 16 residues. CDR3 protein: CASSRGAGGPFDTQYF. CDR3 DNA sequence: TGTGCCAGCAGCCGAGGAGCGGGAGGGCCTTTCGATACGCAGTATTTT.

The genes are TRBV7-3 and TRBJ2-5; 8 positions agree with TRBD1. Germline V CDR1 and CDR2: SGHTA, FQGTGA. The CDR3 contains 16 residues. After removal of 3 bases from V and 5 bases from J, the junction contained 11 bases not matched to a gene. The CDR3 nucleotides are TGTGCCAGCAGCTTTGAGGCAGGGGGCGGAGAGGAGACCCAGTACTTC. Translating it yields CASSFEAGGGEETQYF.

This clonotype was observed a handful of times. This sequence joins TRBV7-8 and TRBJ2-3, with D possibly being TRBD1 or TRBD2 (6 bases each). CDR1 is SGHVS, CDR2 FQNEAQ, per germline. Trimming took off 5 bases at V and 2 bases at J, with 14 bases between the two ends. The CDR3 is 15 residues long. The CDR3 spells CASSPNRGPTDTQYF. CDR3 in DNA: TGTGCCAGCAGCCCTAACCGGGGGCCCACAGATACGCAGTATTTT.

This clonotype came up a few times. The chain is built from TRBV7-9 and TRBJ2-5; D call uncertain. The end of the DNA is better explained by TRBJ2-1, so the J call may be wrong. CDR1 is SEHNR and CDR2 is FQNEAQ in the germline V gene (reference sequence). CDR3 size: 14 residues. Here the CDR3 reads CASSFLDRYSEQFF. The DNA of the CDR3 is TGTGCCAGCAGCTTTTTGGATCGGTATAGTGAGCAGTTCTTC.

The rearrangement joins TRBV7-3 to TRBJ2-7, with 9 bases identical to TRBD1. V lost 1 base and J lost 2; bases outside the gene matches: 6. The CDR3 runs to 16 residues. Germline CDR1 is SGHTA and CDR2 is FQGTGA. CDR3 residues: CASSLIRTGVAYEQYF. CDR3 in DNA: TGTGCCAGCAGCTTAATAAGGACAGGGGTCGCCTACGAGCAGTACTTC.

A few counts support this clonotype. This chain links TRBV7-2 with TRBJ1-1; D ambiguous. The CDR3 has 13 amino acids. CDR1 SGHTA and CDR2 FQGNSA come from the germline V gene. Trimming shortened V by 1 base and J by 6 bases, and 9 bases separated the two germline ends. The CDR3: CASSLDKDAEAFF. CDR3 bases: TGTGCCAGCAGCTTAGACAAGGACGCTGAAGCTTTCTTT.

The chain employs TRBV28 and TRBJ2-1; 7 bases match TRBD1. The J call may be faulty, since TRBJ2-5 better matches the DNA end. Germline V gives CDR1 MDHEN, CDR2 SYDVKM. CDR3 length: 14 residues. This CDR3 reads CASSTAQGRETQYF. The CDR3 coding sequence is TGTGCCAGCAGCACCGCACAGGGGAGAGAGACCCAGTACTTC.

This chain uses TRBV18 with TRBJ1-2; no clear D gene. CDR3 length: 13 residues. V lost 2 bases to trimming and J lost 6 bases, with 10 bases between them. The germline V gene encodes CDR1 KGHSH and CDR2 LQKENI. CDR3 sequence: CASSPSGTDGYTF. CDR3 sequence (DNA): TGTGCCAGCTCACCATCTGGAACTGATGGCTACACCTTC. Full variable domain (rest looked up from reference TRBV18 and TRBJ1-2): NAGVMQNPRHLVRRRGQEARLRCSPMKGHSHVYWYRQLPEEGLKFMVYLQKENIIDESGMPKERFSAEFPKEGPSILRIQQVVRGDSAAYFCASSPSGTDGYTFGSGTRLTVV.

The chain uses TRBV29-1 and TRBJ1-2, with D hard to call. The CDR3 runs to 12 residues. V shed 3 bases and J shed 7 bases, with 12 bases lying between them. CDR1 is SQVTM, CDR2 ANQGSEA, per germline. The CDR3 DNA reads TGCAGCGTTGACGTTGAATATGGTGGCTACACCTTC. Protein: CSVDVEYGGYTF.

Only a few counts were recorded for this clonotype. The rearrangement uses TRBV20-1 and TRBJ2-4; TRBD1 might be the D (5 bases). The germline V gene has CDR1 DFQATT and CDR2 SNEGSKA (reference sequence). The germline V and J ends were trimmed by 5 bases and 3 bases, with 11 bases remaining between them. The CDR3 runs 13 residues. CDR3: CSAETAVKNIQYF. The CDR3 coding sequence is TGCAGTGCTGAGACAGCAGTCAAAAACATTCAGTACTTC.

This clonotype was seen only a few times. The junction shows a germline mismatch at one end, possibly a read error. The CDR3 DNA sequence: TGTGTCACCAGCAGAGAGAATACACCCCTCCACTTT. Residues: CVTSRENTPLHF. This chain links TRBV15 with TRBJ1-6; unclear D gene. There are 12 residues in the CDR3. Germline CDR1 reads LNHNV; CDR2 reads YYDKDF (reference sequence). Full variable domain (rest looked up from reference TRBV15 and TRBJ1-6): DAMVIQNPRYQVTQFGKPVTLSCSQTLNHNVMYWYQQKSSQAPKLLFHYYDKDFNNEADTPDNFQSRRPNTSFCFLDIRSPGLGDTAMYLCVTSRENTPLHFGNGTRLTVT.

This chain connects TRBV4-1 to TRBJ2-4; 11 bases align to TRBD1. V dropped 2 bases and J dropped 9; count of bases not matched to a gene: 3. The CDR3 is made up of 14 amino acids. Per germline, CDR1 MGHRA and CDR2 YSYEKL. Here the CDR3 DNA reads TGCGCCAGCAGCCAACCAGGGACAGGGGGCATTCAGTACTTC. Its translation is CASSQPGTGGIQYF.

The chain uses TRBV20-1 and TRBJ2-7, with D perhaps being TRBD1 or TRBD2 (6 bases each). Germline V lookup: CDR1 DFQATT, CDR2 SNEGSKA (reference sequence). This CDR3 spans 13 amino acids. The CDR3 nucleotides read TGCAGCGCCCCCAGGGGAGGCTCCTACGAGCAGTACTTC. This codes for CSAPRGGSYEQYF.

The rearrangement uses TRBV28 and TRBJ1-5; tentative D call: TRBD1 (5 bases). This CDR3 contains 15 residues. Germline lookup yields CDR1 MDHEN and CDR2 SYDVKM. The V end lost 7 bases, the J end lost 6 bases, and 19 bases lay between the germline ends. The CDR3 here is CASKGTGREFQPQHF. CDR3 coding DNA: TGTGCCAGCAAGGGGACGGGGCGGGAGTTTCAGCCCCAGCATTTT. The full variable domain, completed using reference TRBV28 and TRBJ1-5, is DVKVTQSSRYLVKRTGEKVFLECVQDMDHENMFWYRQDPGLGLRLIYFSYDVKMKEKGDIPEGYSVSREKKERFSLILESASTNQTSMYLCASKGTGREFQPQHFGDGTRLSIL.

The genes are TRBV7-9 and TRBJ2-5; 7 bases agree with TRBD2. The CDR3 consists of 15 residues. Germline V gene data show CDR1 as SEHNR and CDR2 as FQNEAQ (reference sequence). After removal of 5 bases from V and 2 bases from J, the junction contained 8 bases not matched to a gene. The CDR3 protein is CASSAGLPFQETQYF. The CDR3 coding sequence is TGTGCCAGCAGCGCGGGACTACCCTTTCAAGAGACCCAGTACTTC.

The genes are TRBV28 and TRBJ2-5, with unresolved D. Germline CDR1 MDHEN, CDR2 SYDVKM. V dropped 4 bases and J dropped 5 bases, with 8 bases sitting between them. There are 12 residues in the CDR3. CDR3 sequence reads: CASSSRRETQYF. CDR3 DNA sequence: TGTGCCAGCAGTTCCCGACGGGAGACCCAGTACTTC.

The rearrangement uses TRBV4-2 and TRBJ1-5; D is undetermined. CDR1 and CDR2 from the germline V gene are LGHNA and YNFKEQ. This CDR3 has 13 amino acids. V was shortened by 0 bases and J by 6 bases, with 6 bases between the two germline ends. The CDR3 coding sequence is TGTGCCAGCAGCCAAGATTTAAGTCAGCCCCAGCATTTT. Protein product: CASSQDLSQPQHF.

There are a few counts of this clonotype. This chain connects TRBV20-1 to TRBJ2-1, with 7 bases identical to TRBD2. V was clipped by 5 bases and J by 7 bases; unmatched bases: 5. The CDR3 runs to 12 residues. The germline V gene has CDR1 DFQATT and CDR2 SNEGSKA (reference sequence). Here the CDR3 reads CSAPEGGNEQFF. The CDR3 DNA reads as TGCAGTGCTCCAGAGGGAGGGAATGAGCAGTTCTTC.

This clonotype was seen only a few times. The V call is TRBV11-2, the J call TRBJ1-1; D not certain. Trimming shortened V by 6 bases and J by 6 bases, and 17 bases separated the two germline ends. The CDR3 length is 14 residues. Germline V gives CDR1 SGHAT, CDR2 FQNNGV. CDR3 nucleotide sequence: TGTGCCAGCAGTAGAAACAGTGAAAGGGCTGAAGCTTTCTTT. It is translated as CASSRNSERAEAFF.

This clonotype was counted between two and nine times. This chain links TRBV11-2 with TRBJ2-5, with 9 bases aligning to TRBD2. The better agreement between TRBJ2-7 and the DNA end casts doubt on the J call. The V gene's germline CDR1 is SGHAT and CDR2 FQNNGV. This CDR3 is built from 16 residues. As DNA, the CDR3 is TGTGCCAGCAGCTTAGAAGCTAGCGGGGCTACCTACGAGCAGTACTTC. This codes for CASSLEASGATYEQYF.